The 16 T cell receptor beta chains below all came from one sample that was sequenced in a study of Graves' ophthalmopathy and Graves' hyperthyroidism (dated by TCRdb to 2016 to 2019). Sequencing was carried out with an Illumina HiSeq 2000. For repertoire sequencing, the TCR beta CDR3 regions were amplified from RNA transcripts. HTBI primers and the Qiagen OneStep RT-PCR kit were used in a first-round RT-PCR, which was followed by a second-round multiplex PCR, size selection and purification. TCRdb itself trimmed the public reads at Q25 with fastp, ran MiXCR and retained productive beta chains. Rows are combined by CDR3 protein, so each entry shows the most common genes and DNA. The sample table records about 640,000 distinct CDR3 sequences; about 38% of these occur just once. In total, the top ten clones hold more than 2.5% of the sample. Material: peripheral blood. The receptor set was obtained from an adult man with Graves' ophthalmopathy.

As regards this clonotype: The germline gene is not matched at one end of the junction; a read error may be the cause. The chain joins TRBV10-3 to TRBJ1-6; D not certain. Germline loops: CDR1 ENHRY, CDR2 SYGVKD. This CDR3 has 17 residues. This CDR3 reads CASSVEVESSYNSPLHF. The CDR3, as DNA: TGTGCCAGCAGTGTTGAAGTGGAAAGCTCCTATAATTCACCCCTCCACTTT.

This clonotype was observed a few times. The CDR3 DNA is TGTGCCAGCAGCTACGGGACAGGGAGTTTAGAGACCCAGTACTTC. It translates to CASSYGTGSLETQYF. This chain links TRBV7-9 with TRBJ2-5; TRBD1 matches 9 bases. The germline V gene has CDR1 SEHNR and CDR2 FQNEAQ (reference sequence). V trimming: 4 bases; J trimming: 4 bases; junction bases outside the gene matches: 7. The CDR3 runs to 15 residues. The variable domain in full, with the rest retrieved from reference TRBV7-9 and TRBJ2-5, is DTGVSQNPRHKITKRGQNVTFRCDPISEHNRLYWYRQTLGQGPEFLTYFQNEAQLEKSRLLSDRFSAERPKGSFSTLEIQRTEQGDSAMYLCASSYGTGSLETQYFGPGTRLLVL.

This chain connects TRBV7-2 to TRBJ2-7, with D perhaps matching TRBD1 (6 bases). Germline CDR1 is SGHTA and CDR2 is FQGNSA. Trimming removed 5 bases from V and 7 bases from J, with 15 bases in between. The CDR3 runs 13 residues. CDR3 residues: CASSVRDTWEQYF. DNA of the CDR3: TGTGCCAGCAGCGTCCGGGACACTTGGGAGCAGTACTTC.

There are many counts of this clonotype. The V call is TRBV19, the J call TRBJ1-2; 8 bases match TRBD1. Germline CDR1 LNHDA, CDR2 SQIVND (reference sequence). This CDR3 is 14 amino acids long. The V gene end was trimmed by 1 base and the J gene end by 6 bases; junction bases not matched to a gene: 4. The CDR3 sequence is CASSIVGQEDGYTF. The CDR3 DNA reads TGTGCCAGTAGTATAGTGGGACAGGAGGATGGCTACACCTTC.

The CDR3 spells CASSFNRGAYEQYF. In nucleotides, the CDR3 is TGTGCCAGCAGTTTCAACAGGGGAGCCTACGAGCAGTACTTC. This chain uses TRBV6-5 with TRBJ2-7, with 7 bases identical to TRBD1. With V trimmed by 4 bases and J by 2 bases, 5 bases remained unmatched. Looked up from germline, CDR1 is MNHEY and CDR2 is SVGAGI. The CDR3 is made up of 14 amino acids.

This chain joins TRBV10-3 and TRBJ2-7; 7 bases are shared with TRBD2. The CDR3 covers 15 residues. Germline CDR1 and CDR2: ENHRY and SYGVKD. Trimming cost V 5 bases and J 0 bases; bases outside gene matches: 7. CDR3 residues: CAISTRAGVSYEQYF. CDR3 in DNA: TGTGCCATCAGTACGAGGGCGGGAGTCTCCTACGAGCAGTACTTC.

This chain connects TRBV24-1 to TRBJ1-6, with D uncertain. Trimming pared 5 bases from V and 10 bases from J, leaving 11 bases between. The V gene's germline CDR1 is KGHDR and CDR2 SFDVKD. The CDR3 is 13 residues long. The CDR3 loop reads CATSGRAGSPLHF. For the CDR3, the DNA is TGTGCCACCAGTGGACGGGCAGGCTCACCCCTCCACTTT.

The rearrangement joins TRBV9 to TRBJ1-2; 7 bases match TRBD1. The V gene end was trimmed by 5 bases and the J gene end by 4 bases; junction bases not matched to a gene: 5. CDR1 is SGDLS, CDR2 YYNGEE, per germline. The CDR3 extends over 13 amino acids. The CDR3 here is CASSPHRGYGYTF. The DNA for the CDR3 is TGTGCCAGCAGTCCCCACAGGGGCTATGGCTACACCTTC.

This clonotype occurred a few times. J is TRBJ1-1 and V is TRBV6-6; D is uncertain. The germline V and J ends were trimmed by 8 bases and 4 bases, with 14 bases remaining between them. The CDR3 has 13 amino acids. The germline V gene has CDR1 MNHNY and CDR2 SVGAGI (reference sequence). The CDR3 protein is CASQLGWVTEAFF. CDR3 sequence (DNA): TGTGCCAGCCAACTCGGATGGGTCACTGAAGCTTTCTTT.

A remark on this clonotype: This sequence may be a read error, since a much larger clone differs from it by one base. V usage is TRBV15 and J usage is TRBJ2-5, with a tentative D call TRBD1 (5 bases). Germline CDR1 and CDR2: LNHNV and YYDKDF (reference sequence). CDR3 length equals 13 residues. CDR3 amino acids: CATGRVTQETQCF. CDR3 coding DNA: TGTGCCACCGGCAGGGTTACCCAAGAGACCCAGTGCTTC.

V usage is TRBV4-2 and J usage is TRBJ2-2; D may be TRBD2 (6 bases). In germline, CDR1 is LGHNA, CDR2 YNFKEQ. Trimming removed 4 bases from V and 2 bases from J, with 11 bases in between. The CDR3 extends over 15 amino acids. The CDR3 loop is CASSPRRENTGELFF. In DNA form, the CDR3 reads TGTGCCAGCAGCCCGAGGCGGGAAAACACCGGGGAGCTGTTTTTT.

This chain joins TRBV11-1 and TRBJ1-6, with TRBD1 matching 7 bases. The CDR3 is 15 residues long. Germline V gene lookup returns CDR1 SGHAT and CDR2 FQDESV (reference sequence). Losses at the gene ends were 5 bases for V and 7 bases for J; bases not matched to a gene: 8. The CDR3 DNA is TGTGCCAGCAGCAAGACAGGGTTCGGGAATTCACCCCTCCACTTT. It codes for CASSKTGFGNSPLHF.

Note on this clonotype: A much bigger clone sits one base away, suggesting this may be a read error. A read error is likely, as this CDR3 ends without the conserved phenylalanine or tryptophan. The V gene is TRBV19, the J gene TRBJ1-5; TRBD1 is a possible D gene (6 bases). Trimming shortened V by 5 bases and J by 11 bases, and 16 bases separated the two germline ends. This CDR3 comprises 13 residues. Germline V gives CDR1 LNHDA, CDR2 SQIVND (reference sequence). This CDR3 is CASSLQGLVAQHS. CDR3 in DNA: TGTGCCAGTAGTCTCCAGGGGTTGGTTGCCCAGCATTCT.

This clonotype appeared a few times. The germline gene is not matched at one end of the junction; a read error may be the cause. V and J are TRBV10-3 and TRBJ2-7, with no clear D. CDR1 ENHRY and CDR2 SYGVKD come from the germline V gene. CDR3 length: 14 amino acids. This CDR3 reads CASSAYQGPYEQYF. Written as DNA, the CDR3 is TGTGCCAGCAGTGCGTATCAAGGGCCCTACGAGCAGTACTTC.

The CDR3 DNA is TGTGCCAGCAGCCTCGACGGCTACAATGAGCAGTTCTTC. It codes for CASSLDGYNEQFF. The chain couples TRBV7-2 to TRBJ2-7; D is unclear. The J call may be mistaken, given a closer DNA end match to TRBJ2-1. CDR1 is SGHTA and CDR2 is FQGNSA in the germline V gene. CDR3 length: 13 amino acids.

This clonotype came up a few times. This chain connects TRBV2 to TRBJ2-5, with 14 positions matching TRBD2. V gave up 8 bases and J gave up 9 bases; unmatched junction bases: 14. Germline CDR1 and CDR2: SNHLY and FYNNEI. The CDR3 contains 16 residues. CDR3 DNA sequence: TGTGCCAGCTCACAGGAAGGGACTAGCGGGAGAGGGGCCCAGTACTTC. The encoded protein is CASSQEGTSGRGAQYF.